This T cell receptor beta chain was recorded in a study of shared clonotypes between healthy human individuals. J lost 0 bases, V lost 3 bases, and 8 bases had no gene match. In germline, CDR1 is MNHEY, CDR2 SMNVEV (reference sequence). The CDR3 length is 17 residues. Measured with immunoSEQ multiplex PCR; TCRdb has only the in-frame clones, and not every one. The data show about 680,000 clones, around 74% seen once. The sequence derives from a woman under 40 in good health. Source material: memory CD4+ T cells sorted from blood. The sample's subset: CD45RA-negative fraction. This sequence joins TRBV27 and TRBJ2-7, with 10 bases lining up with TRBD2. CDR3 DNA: TGTGCCAGCAGTTTCGGTCTTAGCGGGGGGAGCTCCTACGAGCAGTACTTC. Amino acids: CASSFGLSGGSSYEQYF.